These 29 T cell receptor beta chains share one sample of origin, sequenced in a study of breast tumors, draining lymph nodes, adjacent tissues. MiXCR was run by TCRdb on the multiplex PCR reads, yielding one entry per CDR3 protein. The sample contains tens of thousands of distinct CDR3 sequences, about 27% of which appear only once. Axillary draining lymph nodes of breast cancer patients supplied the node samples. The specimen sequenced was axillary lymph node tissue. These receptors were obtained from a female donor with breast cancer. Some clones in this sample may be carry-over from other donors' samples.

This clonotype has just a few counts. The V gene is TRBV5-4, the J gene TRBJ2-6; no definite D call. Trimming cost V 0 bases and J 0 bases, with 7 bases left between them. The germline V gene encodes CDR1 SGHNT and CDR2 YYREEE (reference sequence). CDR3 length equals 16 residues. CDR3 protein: CASSLGLSSGANVLTF. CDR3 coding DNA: TGTGCCAGCAGCTTGGGACTGAGCTCTGGGGCCAACGTCCTGACTTTC.

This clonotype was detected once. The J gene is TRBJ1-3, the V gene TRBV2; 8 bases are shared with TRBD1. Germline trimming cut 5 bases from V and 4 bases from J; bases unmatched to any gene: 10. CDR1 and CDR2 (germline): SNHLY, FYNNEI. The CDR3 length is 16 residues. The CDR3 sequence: CASSRQGPSSGNTIYF. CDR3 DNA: TGTGCCAGCAGTCGACAGGGGCCGAGCTCCGGAAACACCATATATTTT.

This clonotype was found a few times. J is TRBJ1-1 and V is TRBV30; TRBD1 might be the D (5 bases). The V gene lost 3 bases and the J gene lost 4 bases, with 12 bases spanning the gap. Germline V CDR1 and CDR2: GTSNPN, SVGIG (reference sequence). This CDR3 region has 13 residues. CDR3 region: CAWSAHGGTEAFF. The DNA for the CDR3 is TGTGCCTGGAGCGCTCACGGGGGCACTGAAGCTTTCTTT.

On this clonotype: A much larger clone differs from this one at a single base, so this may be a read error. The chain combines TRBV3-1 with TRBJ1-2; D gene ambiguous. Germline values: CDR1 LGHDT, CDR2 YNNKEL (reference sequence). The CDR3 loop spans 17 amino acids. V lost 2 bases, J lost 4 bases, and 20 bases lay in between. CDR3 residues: CASSQLISRAGAYGYTF. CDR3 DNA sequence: TGTGCCAGCAGCCAACTAATTAGTAGGGCAGGTGCCTATGGCTACACCTTC.

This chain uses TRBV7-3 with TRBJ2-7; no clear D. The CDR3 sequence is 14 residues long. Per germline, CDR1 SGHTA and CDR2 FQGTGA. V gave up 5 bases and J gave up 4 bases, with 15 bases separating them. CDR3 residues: CASSQMPAGYEQYF. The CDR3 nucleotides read TGTGCCAGCAGCCAAATGCCAGCCGGATACGAGCAGTACTTC.

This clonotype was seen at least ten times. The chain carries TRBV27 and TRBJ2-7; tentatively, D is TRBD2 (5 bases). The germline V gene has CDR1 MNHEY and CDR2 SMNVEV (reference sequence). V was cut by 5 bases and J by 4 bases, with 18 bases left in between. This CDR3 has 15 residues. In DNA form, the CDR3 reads TGTGCCAGCAGTGACGGGCCGGGAACAGCTTACGAGCAGTACTTC. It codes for CASSDGPGTAYEQYF.

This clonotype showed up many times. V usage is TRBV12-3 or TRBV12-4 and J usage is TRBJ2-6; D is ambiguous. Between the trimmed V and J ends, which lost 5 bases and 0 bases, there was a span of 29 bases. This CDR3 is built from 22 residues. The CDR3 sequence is CASSPPLVAALASTSGANVLTF. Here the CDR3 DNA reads TGTGCCAGCAGTCCCCCCCTAGTTGCCGCATTAGCATCAACCTCTGGGGCCAACGTCCTGACTTTC.

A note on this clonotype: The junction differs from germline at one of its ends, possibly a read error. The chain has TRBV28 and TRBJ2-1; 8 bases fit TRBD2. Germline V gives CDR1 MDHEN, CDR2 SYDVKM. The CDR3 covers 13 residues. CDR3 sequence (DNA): TGTGCCAGTGTGGCGGGAGGCGAGGCTGAGCAGTCCTTC. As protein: CASVAGGEAEQSF.

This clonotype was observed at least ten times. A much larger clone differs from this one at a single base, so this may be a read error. Here the CDR3 reads CSAFDRQEQSF. In nucleotides, the CDR3 is TGCAGTGCTTTCGACAGGCAGGAGCAGTCCTTC. This rearrangement joins TRBV20-1 to TRBJ2-7; D may be TRBD1 (6 bases). Germline V CDR1 and CDR2: DFQATT, SNEGSKA (reference sequence). The CDR3 length is 11 residues.

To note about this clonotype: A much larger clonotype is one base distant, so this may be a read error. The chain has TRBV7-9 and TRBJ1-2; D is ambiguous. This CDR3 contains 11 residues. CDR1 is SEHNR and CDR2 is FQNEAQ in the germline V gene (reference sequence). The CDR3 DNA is TGTGCCAGCAGTTTTACTTATGGCTGCACCTTC. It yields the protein CASSFTYGCTF. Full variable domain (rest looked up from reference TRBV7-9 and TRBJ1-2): DTGVSQNPRHKITKRGQNVTFRCDPISEHNRLYWYRQTLGQGPEFLTYFQNEAQLEKSRLLSDRFSAERPKGSFSTLEIQRTEQGDSAMYLCASSFTYGCTFGSGTRLTVV.

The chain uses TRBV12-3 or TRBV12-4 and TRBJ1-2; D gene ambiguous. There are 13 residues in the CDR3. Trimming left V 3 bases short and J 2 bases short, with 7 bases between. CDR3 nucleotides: TGTGCCAGCAGTTTCTCACCGAACTATGGCTACACCTTC. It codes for CASSFSPNYGYTF.

The CDR3 DNA sequence: TGCAGTGCGACAACGACGGGGGGTCTTACCTCCTATAATTCACCCCTCCACTTT. It yields the protein CSATTTGGLTSYNSPLHF. The rearrangement joins TRBV20-1 to TRBJ1-6; a weak D match, TRBD1 (5 bases). Trimming cost V 6 bases and J 0 bases, with 21 bases left between them. Germline V lookup: CDR1 DFQATT, CDR2 SNEGSKA (reference sequence). CDR3 length equals 18 residues.

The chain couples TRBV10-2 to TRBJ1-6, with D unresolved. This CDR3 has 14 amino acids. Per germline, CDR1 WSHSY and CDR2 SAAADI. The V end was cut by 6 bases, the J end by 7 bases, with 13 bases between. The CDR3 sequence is CASRIEGWNSPLHF. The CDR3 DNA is TGCGCCAGCAGAATCGAGGGCTGGAATTCACCCCTCCACTTT.

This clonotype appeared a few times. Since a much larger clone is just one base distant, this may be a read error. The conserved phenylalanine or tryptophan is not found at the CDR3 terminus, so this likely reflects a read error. CDR3 nucleotides: TGTGCCATGACTAGTCATGAGCAGTTCCTC. It is translated as CAMTSHEQFL. This chain joins TRBV6-5 and TRBJ2-1; D possibly corresponds to TRBD2 (6 bases). The CDR3 is 10 residues long. Trimming left V 10 bases short and J 8 bases short, with 9 bases between. Per germline, CDR1 MNHEY and CDR2 SVGAGI.

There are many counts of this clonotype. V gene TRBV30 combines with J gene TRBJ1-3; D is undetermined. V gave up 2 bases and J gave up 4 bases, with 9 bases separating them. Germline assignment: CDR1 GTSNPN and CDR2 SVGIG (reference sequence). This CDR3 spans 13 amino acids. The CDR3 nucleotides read TGTGCCTGGAGTTCCACACAGGGAAACACCATATATTTT. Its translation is CAWSSTQGNTIYF.

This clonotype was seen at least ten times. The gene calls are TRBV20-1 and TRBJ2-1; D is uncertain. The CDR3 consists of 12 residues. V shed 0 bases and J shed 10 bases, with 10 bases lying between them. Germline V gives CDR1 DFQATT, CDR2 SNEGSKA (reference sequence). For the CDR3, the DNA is TGCAGTGCTAGAGAAGCCCCTCCAGAGCAGTTCTTC. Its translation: CSAREAPPEQFF.

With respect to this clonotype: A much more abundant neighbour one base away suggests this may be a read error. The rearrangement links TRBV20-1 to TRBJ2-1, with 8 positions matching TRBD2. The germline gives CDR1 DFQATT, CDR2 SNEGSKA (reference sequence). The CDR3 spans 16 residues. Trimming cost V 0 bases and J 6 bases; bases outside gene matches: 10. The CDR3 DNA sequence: TGCAGTGCTAGAGACTTAGCGGGATGGGCCATCAATGAGCAGTTCTTC. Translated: CSARDLAGWAINEQFF.

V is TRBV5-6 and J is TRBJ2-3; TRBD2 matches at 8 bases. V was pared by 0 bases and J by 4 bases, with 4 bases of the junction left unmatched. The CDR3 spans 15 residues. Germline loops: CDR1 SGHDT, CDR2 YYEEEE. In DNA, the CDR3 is TGTGCCAGCAGCTTGGAGGCGGGGGGCGCAGATACGCAGTATTTT. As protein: CASSLEAGGADTQYF.

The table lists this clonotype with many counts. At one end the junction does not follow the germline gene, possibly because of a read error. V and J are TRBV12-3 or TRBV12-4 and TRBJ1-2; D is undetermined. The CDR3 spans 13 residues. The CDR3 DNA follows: TGTGCCAGCACTTTAGTAATGGGCTATGGCTACACCTTC. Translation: CASTLVMGYGYTF.

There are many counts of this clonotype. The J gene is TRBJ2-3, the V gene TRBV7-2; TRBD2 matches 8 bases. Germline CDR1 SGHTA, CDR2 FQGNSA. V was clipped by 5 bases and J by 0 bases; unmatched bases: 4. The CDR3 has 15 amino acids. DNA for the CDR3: TGTGCCAGCAGCATACTAGCGGCTAGCACAGATACGCAGTATTTT. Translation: CASSILAASTDTQYF.

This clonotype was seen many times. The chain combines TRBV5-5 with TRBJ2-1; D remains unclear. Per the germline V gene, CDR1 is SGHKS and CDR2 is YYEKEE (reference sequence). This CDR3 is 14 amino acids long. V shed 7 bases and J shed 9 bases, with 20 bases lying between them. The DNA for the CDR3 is TGTGCCAGCGTTTTGTCTGTTGAACTGGGTGAGCAGTTCTTC. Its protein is CASVLSVELGEQFF.

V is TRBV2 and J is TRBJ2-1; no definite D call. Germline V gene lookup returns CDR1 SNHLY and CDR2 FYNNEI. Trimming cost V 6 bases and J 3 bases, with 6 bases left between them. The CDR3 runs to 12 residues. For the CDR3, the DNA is TGTGCCAGCAGAGACAACTACAATGAGCAGTTCTTC. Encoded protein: CASRDNYNEQFF.

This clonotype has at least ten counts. The CDR3 spells CATSEKGTGSNQPQHF. CDR3 DNA sequence: TGTGCCACCAGTGAAAAAGGGACAGGGAGCAATCAGCCCCAGCATTTT. The rearrangement joins TRBV24-1 to TRBJ1-5; 9 nucleotides align to TRBD1. The CDR3 has 16 amino acids. Germline-derived CDR1 and CDR2 are KGHDR and SFDVKD. The V gene end was trimmed by 4 bases and the J gene end by 1 base; junction bases not matched to a gene: 4.

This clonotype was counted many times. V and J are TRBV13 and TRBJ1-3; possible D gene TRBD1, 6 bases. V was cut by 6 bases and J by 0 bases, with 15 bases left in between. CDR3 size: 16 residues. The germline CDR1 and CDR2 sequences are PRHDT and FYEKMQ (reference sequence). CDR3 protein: CASSPGGGISGNTIYF. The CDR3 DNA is TGTGCCAGCAGTCCGGGGGGGGGCATCTCTGGAAACACCATATATTTT.

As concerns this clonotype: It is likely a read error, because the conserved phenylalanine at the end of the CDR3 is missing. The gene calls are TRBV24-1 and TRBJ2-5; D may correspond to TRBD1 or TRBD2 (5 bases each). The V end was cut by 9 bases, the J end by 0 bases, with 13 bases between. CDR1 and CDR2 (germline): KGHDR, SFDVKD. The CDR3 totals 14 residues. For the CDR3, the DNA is TGTGCCACCTGGACGGGGACGTACCAAGAGACCCAGTACCTC. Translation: CATWTGTYQETQYL.

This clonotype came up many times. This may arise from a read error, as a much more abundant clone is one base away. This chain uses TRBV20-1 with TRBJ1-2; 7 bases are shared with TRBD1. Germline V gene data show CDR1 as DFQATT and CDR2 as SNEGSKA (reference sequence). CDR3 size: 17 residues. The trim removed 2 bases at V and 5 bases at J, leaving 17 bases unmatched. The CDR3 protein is CSARLTGRDARLYGYTF. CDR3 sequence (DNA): TGCAGTGCTAGATTGACAGGGAGGGACGCTCGTCTTTATGGCTACACCTTC.

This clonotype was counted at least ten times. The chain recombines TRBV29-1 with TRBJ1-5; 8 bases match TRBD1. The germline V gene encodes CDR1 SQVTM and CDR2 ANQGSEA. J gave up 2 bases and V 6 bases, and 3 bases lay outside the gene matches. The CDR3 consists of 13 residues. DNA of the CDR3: TGCAGCGTAACGACAGGGGGCAATCAGCCCCAGCATTTT. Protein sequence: CSVTTGGNQPQHF.

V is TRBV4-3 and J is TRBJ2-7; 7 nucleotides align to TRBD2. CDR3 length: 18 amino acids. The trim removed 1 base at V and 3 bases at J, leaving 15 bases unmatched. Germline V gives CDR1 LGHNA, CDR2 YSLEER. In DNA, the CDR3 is TGCGCCAGCAGCCAAGGGGCTTCGGCGGGAGACGGTAACTACGAGCAGTACTTC. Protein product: CASSQGASAGDGNYEQYF.

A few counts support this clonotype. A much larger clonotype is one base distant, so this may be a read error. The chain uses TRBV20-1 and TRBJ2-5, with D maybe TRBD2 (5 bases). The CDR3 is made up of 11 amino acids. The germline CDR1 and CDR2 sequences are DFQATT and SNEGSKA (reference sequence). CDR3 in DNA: TGCAGTGCTAGACACTGGGAGACCCAGTCCTTC. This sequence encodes CSARHWETQSF.